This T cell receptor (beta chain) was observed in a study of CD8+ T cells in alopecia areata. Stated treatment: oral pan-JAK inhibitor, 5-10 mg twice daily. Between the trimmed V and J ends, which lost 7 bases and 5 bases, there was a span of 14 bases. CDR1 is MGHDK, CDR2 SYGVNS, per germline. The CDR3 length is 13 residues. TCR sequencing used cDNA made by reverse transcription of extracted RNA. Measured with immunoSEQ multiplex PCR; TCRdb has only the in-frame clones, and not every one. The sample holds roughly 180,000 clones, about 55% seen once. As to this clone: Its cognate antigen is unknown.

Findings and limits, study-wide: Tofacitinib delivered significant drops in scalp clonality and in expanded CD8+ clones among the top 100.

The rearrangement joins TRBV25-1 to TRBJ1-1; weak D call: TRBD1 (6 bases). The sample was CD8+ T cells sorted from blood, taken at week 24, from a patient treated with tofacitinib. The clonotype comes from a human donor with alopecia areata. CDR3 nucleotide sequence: TGTGCCAGCACAAAAACAGGGAGAACTGAAGCTTTCTTT. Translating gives CASTKTGRTEAFF.